Listed below are T cell receptor beta chains from one sample, sequenced in a study of T cell responses to AZD1222 COVID-19 vaccine. The protocol was immunoSEQ multiplex PCR, while the TCRdb copy is restricted to in-frame clones and leaves out a portion. The sample lists about 55,000 clones; roughly 85% were seen once. This sample comprised peripheral blood, obtained on day 0 of AZD1222 vaccination. Every receptor here comes from an adult in good health. Each CDR3 is given with its conserved first and last residue. Only some rows state a clone size, as once, few, many or a class for expanded clones.

>15|.|TRBV6-5
CASSSQVATNEKLFF
>13|.|TRBV30
CAWSAQSGTEAFF
>14|.|TRBV19
CASSIPRGRQPQHF
>16|.|TRBV6-1
CASSVDPGGTTGELFF
>18|.|TRBV4-3
CASSQDRPGGSSYNEQFF
>13|.|TRBV11-1
CASREQGNTEAFF
>15|.|TRBV28
CASSQGGYSGTEAFF
>15|once|TRBV6-5
CASSYRDGSTHEQYF
>15|.|TRBV3-1/TRBV3-2
CASSSRGTGSYEQYF
>13|.|TRBV3-1/TRBV3-2
CASSQDQAQPQHF
>11|.|TRBV2
CASSESYGYTF
>13|.|TRBV30
CAWSVGQGYGYTF
>14|once|TRBV2
CASSVGQGTGTIYF
>16|.|TRBV9
CASSVGVAEDTDTQYF
>14|once|TRBV7-9
CASSLGPIGNTIYF
>15|.|TRBV5-1
CASSLQGITAGELFF
>16|.|TRBV5-5
CASSLGWGAPNEKLFF
>13|once|TRBV6-1
CASSENPNYGYTF
>15|.|TRBV15
CATSRKTGPHEEQYF
>15|.|TRBV6-1
CASSEVKGGGQPQHF
>13|.|TRBV10-1
CASSEGQGFEQYF
>13|.|TRBV5-1
CASSPGQVSPLHF
>12|.|TRBV19
CASSNQGQPQHF
>14|once|TRBV13
CASSGVWSNQPQHF
>13|.|TRBV12-3/TRBV12-4
CASSWGQGRGYTF
>16|.|TRBV2
CASSFRRTGRGGPLHF